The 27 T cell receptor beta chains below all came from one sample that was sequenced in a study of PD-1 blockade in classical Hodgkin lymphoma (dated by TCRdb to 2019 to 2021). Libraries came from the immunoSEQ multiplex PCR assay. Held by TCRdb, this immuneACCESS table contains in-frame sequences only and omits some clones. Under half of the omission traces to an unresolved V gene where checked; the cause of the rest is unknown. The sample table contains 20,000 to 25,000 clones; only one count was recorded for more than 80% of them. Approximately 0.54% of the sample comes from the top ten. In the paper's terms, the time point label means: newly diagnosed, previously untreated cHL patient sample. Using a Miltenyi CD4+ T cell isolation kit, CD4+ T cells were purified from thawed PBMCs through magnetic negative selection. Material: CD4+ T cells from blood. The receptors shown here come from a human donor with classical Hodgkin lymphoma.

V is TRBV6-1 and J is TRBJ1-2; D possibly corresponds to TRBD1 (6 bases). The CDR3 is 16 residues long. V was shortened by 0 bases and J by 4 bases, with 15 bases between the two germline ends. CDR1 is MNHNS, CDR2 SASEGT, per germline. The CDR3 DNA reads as TGTGCCAGCAGTGAAGCAGGCGCAGGGGCAGGCTATGGCTACACCTTC. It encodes CASSEAGAGAGYGYTF.

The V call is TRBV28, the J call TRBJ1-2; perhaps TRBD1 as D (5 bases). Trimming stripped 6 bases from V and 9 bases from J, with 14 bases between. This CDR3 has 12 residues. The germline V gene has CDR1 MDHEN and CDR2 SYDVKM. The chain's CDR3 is CASRDGTLRYTF. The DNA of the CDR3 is TGTGCCAGCAGGGATGGGACCCTTCGCTACACCTTC.

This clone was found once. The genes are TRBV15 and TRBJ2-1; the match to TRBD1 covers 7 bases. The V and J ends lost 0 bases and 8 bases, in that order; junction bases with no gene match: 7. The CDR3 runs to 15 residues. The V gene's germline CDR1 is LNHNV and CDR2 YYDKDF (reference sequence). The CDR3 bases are TGTGCCACCAGCAGAGACATCCTTAGGGGGCATGAGCAGTTCTTC. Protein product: CATSRDILRGHEQFF.

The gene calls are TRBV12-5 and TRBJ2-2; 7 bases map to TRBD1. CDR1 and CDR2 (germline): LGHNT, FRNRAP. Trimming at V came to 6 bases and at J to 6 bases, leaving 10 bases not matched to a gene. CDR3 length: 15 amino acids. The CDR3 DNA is TGTGCTAGTGGGAGAGGGGGCTTCAGGTCCGGGGAGCTGTTTTTT. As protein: CASGRGGFRSGELFF.

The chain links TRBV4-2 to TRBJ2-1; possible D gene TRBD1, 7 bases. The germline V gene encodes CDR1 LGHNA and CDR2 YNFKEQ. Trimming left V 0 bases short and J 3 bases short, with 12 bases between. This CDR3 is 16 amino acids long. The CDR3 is CASSQERQGGYNEQFF. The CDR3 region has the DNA TGTGCCAGCAGCCAAGAGCGGCAGGGGGGCTACAATGAGCAGTTCTTC.

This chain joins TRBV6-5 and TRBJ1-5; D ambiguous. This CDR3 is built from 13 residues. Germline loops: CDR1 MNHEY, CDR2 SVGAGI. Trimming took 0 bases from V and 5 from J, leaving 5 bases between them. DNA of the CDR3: TGTGCCAGCAGTTACTCGCTTGATCAGCCCCAGCATTTT. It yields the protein CASSYSLDQPQHF.

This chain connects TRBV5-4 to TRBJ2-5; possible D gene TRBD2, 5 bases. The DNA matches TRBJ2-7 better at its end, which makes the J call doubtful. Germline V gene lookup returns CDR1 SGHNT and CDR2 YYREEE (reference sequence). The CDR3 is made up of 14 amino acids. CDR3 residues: CASSLASGAYEQYF. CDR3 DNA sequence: TGTGCCAGCAGCTTGGCCAGCGGAGCCTACGAGCAGTACTTC.

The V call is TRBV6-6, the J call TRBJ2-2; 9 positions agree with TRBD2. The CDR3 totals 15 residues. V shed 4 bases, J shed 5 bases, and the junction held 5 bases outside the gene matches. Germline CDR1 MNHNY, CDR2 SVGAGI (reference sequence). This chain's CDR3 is CASSWGLALTGELFF. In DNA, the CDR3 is TGTGCCAGCAGTTGGGGACTAGCCCTAACCGGGGAGCTGTTTTTT.

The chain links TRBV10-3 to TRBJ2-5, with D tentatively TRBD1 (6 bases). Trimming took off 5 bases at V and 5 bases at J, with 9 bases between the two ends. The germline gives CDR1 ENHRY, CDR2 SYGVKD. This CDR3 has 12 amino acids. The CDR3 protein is CAISNRVETQYF. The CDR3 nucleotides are TGTGCCATCAGTAACAGGGTGGAGACCCAGTACTTC.

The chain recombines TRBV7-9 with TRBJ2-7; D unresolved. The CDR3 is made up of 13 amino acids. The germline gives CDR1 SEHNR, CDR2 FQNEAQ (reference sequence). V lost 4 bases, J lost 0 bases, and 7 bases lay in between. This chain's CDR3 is CASSSIGSYEQYF. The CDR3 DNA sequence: TGTGCCAGCAGCTCAATAGGCTCCTACGAGCAGTACTTC.

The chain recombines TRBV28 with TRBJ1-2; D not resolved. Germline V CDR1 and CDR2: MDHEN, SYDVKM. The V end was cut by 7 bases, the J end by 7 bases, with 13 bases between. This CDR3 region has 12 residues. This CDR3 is CASTLRIGGYTF. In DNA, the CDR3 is TGTGCCAGCACCCTACGGATCGGTGGCTACACCTTC.

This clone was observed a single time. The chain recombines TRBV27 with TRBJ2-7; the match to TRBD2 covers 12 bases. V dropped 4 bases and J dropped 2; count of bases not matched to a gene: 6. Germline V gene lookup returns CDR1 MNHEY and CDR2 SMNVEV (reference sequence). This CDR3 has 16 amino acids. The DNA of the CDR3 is TGTGCCAGCAGTTCCCTCCCTAGCGGGGGGGCCTACGAGCAGTACTTC. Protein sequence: CASSSLPSGGAYEQYF.

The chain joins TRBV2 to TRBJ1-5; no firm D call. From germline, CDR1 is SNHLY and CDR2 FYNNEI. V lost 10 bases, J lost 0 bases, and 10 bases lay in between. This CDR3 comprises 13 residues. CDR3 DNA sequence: TGTGCCACCAGCGCCTATAGCAATCAGCCCCAGCATTTT. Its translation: CATSAYSNQPQHF.

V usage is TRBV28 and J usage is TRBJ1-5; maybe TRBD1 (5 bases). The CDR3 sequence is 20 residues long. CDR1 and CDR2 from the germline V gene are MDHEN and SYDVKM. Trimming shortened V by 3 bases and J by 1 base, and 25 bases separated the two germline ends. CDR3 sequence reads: CASSFPPNLGPLRSNQPQHF. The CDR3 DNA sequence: TGTGCCAGCAGTTTCCCCCCGAACCTGGGACCCCTAAGGAGCAATCAGCCCCAGCATTTT.

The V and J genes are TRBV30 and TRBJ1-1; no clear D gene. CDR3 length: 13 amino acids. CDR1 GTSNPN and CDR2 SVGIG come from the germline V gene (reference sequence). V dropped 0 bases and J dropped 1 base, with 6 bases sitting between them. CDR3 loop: CAWSVLGNTEAFF. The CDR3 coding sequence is TGTGCCTGGAGTGTACTGGGGAACACTGAAGCTTTCTTT.

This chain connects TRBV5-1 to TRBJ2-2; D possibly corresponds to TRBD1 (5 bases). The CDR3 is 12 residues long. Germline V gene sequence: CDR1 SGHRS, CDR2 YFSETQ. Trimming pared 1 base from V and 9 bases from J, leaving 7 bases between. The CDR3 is CASSLWGRELFF. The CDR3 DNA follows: TGCGCCAGCAGCTTGTGGGGCCGGGAGCTGTTTTTT.

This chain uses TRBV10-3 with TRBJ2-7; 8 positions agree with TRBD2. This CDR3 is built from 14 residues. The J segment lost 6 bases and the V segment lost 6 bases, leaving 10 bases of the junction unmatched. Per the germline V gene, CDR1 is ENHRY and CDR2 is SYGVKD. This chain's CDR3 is CAIRSGTRAFEQYF. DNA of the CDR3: TGTGCCATCAGGTCCGGGACTAGGGCCTTCGAGCAGTACTTC.

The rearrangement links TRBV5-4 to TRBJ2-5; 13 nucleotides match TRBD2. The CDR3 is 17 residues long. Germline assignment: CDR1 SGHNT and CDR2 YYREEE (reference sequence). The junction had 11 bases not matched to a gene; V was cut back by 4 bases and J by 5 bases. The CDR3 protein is CASSLRLAGGQWETQYF. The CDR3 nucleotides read TGTGCCAGCAGCCTCAGACTAGCGGGGGGCCAATGGGAGACCCAGTACTTC.

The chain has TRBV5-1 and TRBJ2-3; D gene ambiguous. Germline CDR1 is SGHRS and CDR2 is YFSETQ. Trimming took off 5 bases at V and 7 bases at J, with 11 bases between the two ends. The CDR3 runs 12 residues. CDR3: CASRDRAYTQYF. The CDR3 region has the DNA TGCGCCAGCAGAGACCGGGCCTATACGCAGTATTTT.

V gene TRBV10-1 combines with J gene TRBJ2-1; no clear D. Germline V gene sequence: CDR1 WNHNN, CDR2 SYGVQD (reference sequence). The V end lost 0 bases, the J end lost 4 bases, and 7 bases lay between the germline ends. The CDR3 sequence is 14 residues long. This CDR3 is CASSESGGYNEQFF. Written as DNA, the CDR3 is TGCGCCAGCAGTGAGTCTGGCGGATACAATGAGCAGTTCTTC.

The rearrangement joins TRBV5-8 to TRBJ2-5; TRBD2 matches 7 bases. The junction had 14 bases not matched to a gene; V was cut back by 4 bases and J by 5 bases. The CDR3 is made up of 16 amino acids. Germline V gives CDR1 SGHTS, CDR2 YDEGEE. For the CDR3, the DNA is TGTGCCAGCAGCGGAGGACTAGATATCGTCCTGGAGACCCAGTACTTC. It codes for CASSGGLDIVLETQYF.

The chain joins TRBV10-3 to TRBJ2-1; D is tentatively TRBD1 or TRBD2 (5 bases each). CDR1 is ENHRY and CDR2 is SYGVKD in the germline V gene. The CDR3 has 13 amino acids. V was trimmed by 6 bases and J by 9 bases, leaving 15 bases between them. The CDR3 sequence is CAIRRDATSEQFF. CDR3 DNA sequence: TGTGCCATCAGACGGGACGCTACCAGTGAGCAGTTCTTC.

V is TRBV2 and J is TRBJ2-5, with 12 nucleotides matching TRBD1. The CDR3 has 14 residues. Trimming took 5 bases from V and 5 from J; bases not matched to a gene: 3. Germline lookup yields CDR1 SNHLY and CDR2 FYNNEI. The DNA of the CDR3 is TGTGCCAGCAGTTGGGACAGGGGGCTCGAGACCCAGTACTTC. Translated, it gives CASSWDRGLETQYF.

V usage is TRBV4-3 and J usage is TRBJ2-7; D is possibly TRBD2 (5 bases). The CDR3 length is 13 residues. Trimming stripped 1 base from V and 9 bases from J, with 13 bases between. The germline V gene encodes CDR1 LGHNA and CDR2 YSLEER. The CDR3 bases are TGCGCCAGCAGCCAAGTATCCGGGGTATTGCAGTACTTC. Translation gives CASSQVSGVLQYF.

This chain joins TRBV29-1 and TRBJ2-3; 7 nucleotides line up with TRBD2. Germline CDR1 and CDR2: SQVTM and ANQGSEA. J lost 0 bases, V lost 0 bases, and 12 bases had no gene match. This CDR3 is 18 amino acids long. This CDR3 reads CSVEDRLAVRASTDTQYF. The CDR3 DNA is TGCAGCGTTGAAGATCGGCTAGCGGTTCGTGCTAGCACAGATACGCAGTATTTT.

The CDR3 region is CASSLDPLYRGYEQYF. As DNA, the CDR3 is TGTGCCAGCAGCTTAGATCCTCTTTACAGGGGCTACGAGCAGTACTTC. This chain uses TRBV11-2 with TRBJ2-7; 7 nucleotides align to TRBD1. This CDR3 region has 16 residues. Germline CDR1 is SGHAT and CDR2 is FQNNGV. Losses at the gene ends were 0 bases for V and 3 bases for J; bases not matched to a gene: 8.

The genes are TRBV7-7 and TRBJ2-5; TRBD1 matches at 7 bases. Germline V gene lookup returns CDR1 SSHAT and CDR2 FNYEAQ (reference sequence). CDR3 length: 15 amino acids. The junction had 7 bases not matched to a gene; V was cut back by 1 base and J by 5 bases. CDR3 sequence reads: CASSLGGTDIETQYF. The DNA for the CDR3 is TGTGCCAGCAGCTTAGGAGGGACAGACATCGAGACCCAGTACTTC.